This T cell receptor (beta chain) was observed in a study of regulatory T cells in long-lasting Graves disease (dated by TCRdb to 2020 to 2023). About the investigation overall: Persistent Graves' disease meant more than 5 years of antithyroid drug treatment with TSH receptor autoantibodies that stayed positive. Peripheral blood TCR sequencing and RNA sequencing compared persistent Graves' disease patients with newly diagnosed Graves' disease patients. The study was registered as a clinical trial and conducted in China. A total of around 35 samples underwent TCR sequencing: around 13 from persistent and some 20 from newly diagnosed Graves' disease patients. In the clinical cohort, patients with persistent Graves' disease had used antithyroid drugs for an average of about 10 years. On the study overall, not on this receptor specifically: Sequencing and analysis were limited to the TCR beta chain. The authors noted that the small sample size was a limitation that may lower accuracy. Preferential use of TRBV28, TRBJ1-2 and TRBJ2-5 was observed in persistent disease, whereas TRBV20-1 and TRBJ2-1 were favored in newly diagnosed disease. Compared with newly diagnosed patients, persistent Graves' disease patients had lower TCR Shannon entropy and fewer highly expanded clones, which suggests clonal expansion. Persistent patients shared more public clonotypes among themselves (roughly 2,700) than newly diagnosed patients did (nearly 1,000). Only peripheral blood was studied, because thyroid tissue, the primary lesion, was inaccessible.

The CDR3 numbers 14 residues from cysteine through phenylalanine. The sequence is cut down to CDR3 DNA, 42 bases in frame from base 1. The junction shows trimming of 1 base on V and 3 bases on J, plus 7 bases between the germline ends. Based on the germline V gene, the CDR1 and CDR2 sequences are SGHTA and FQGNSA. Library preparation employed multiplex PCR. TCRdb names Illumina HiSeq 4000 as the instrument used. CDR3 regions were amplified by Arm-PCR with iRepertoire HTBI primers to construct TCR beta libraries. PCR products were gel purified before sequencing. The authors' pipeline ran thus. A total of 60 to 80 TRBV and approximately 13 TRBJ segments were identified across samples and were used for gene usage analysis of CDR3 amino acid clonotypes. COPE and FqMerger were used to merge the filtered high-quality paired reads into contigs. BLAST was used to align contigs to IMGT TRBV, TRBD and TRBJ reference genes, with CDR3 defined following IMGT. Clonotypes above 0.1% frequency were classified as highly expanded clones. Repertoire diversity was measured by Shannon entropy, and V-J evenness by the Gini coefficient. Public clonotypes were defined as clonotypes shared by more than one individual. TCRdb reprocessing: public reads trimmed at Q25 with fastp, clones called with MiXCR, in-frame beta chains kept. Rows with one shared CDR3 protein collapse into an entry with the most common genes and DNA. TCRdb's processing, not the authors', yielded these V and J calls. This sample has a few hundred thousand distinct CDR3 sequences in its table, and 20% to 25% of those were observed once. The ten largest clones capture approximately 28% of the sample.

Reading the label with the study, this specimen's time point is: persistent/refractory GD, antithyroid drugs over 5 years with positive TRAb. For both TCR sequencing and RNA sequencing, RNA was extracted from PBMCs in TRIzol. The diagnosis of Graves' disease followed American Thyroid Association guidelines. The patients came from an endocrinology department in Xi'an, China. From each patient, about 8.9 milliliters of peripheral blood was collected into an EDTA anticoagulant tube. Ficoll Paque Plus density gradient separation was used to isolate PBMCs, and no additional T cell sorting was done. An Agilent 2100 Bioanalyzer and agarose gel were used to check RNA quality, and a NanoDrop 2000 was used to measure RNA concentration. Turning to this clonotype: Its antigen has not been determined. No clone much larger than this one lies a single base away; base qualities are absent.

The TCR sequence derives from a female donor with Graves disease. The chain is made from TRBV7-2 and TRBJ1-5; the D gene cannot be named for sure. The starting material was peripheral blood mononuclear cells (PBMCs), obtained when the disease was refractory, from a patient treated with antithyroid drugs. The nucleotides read TGTGCCAGCAGCTTAGTTTCAACCAATCAGCCCCAGCATTTT. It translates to CASSLVSTNQPQHF.